Listed below are T cell receptor beta chains from one sample, sequenced in a study of blood T cell repertoires in COVID-19. Sequencing was performed with immunoSEQ multiplex PCR; in TCRdb, only in-frame clones are kept and a portion is missing. The table has about 150,000 clones, about 80% seen once. The sequenced sample consisted of PBMCs or T cells enriched from blood (not recorded which). These receptors originate from a man aged 50-59 years who had recovered from COVID-19. CDR3s include the opening cysteine and the closing phenylalanine or tryptophan. The order of the fields is CDR3 DNA, CDR3 protein, V gene, clone size, J gene, D gene. The D gene is left open where the match is weak. Clone size appears in some rows only: once, few, many, or a class for an expanded clone.

DNA: TGTGCCAGCAGCCCAGACAGGGCTCAGCCCCAGCATTTT; CDR3: CASSPDRAQPQHF; V: TRBV5-6; size: NA; J: TRBJ1-5; D: TRBD1
DNA: TGTGCCAGCAGCTCCGCAGGGGGCCCTGGCTACACCTTC; CDR3: CASSSAGGPGYTF; V: TRBV7-9; size: NA; J: TRBJ1-2; D: TRBD1
DNA: TGTGCCAGCAGTGAGGGGACTAGCAATGAGCAGTTCTTC; CDR3: CASSEGTSNEQFF; V: TRBV2; size: NA; J: TRBJ2-1; D: TRBD2
DNA: TGTGCCAGCAGCTCCTCCCGGGGGGCGGGGCCTTACGAGCAGTACTTC; CDR3: CASSSSRGAGPYEQYF; V: TRBV7-2; size: NA; J: TRBJ2-7; D: NA
DNA: TGTGCCAGCAGTGAGCACAGGGTTGGCTACACCTTC; CDR3: CASSEHRVGYTF; V: TRBV6-1; size: NA; J: TRBJ1-2; D: NA
DNA: TGTGCCAGCAGCCTTTACAGGGCTAGGGACTATGGCTACACCTTC; CDR3: CASSLYRARDYGYTF; V: TRBV3-1/TRBV3-2; size: NA; J: TRBJ1-2; D: NA
DNA: TGCGCCAGCAGCTTGGAACTCGGGGAGGGCTACGAGCAGTACTTC; CDR3: CASSLELGEGYEQYF; V: TRBV5-1; size: NA; J: TRBJ2-7; D: TRBD2
DNA: TGTGCCACCAGTGATCACCCCGGGACAGGGTGGACTGAAGCTTTCTTT; CDR3: CATSDHPGTGWTEAFF; V: TRBV24-1; size: once; J: TRBJ1-1; D: TRBD1
DNA: TGTGCCAGCAGTTATGACAGACATAATTCACCCCTCCACTTT; CDR3: CASSYDRHNSPLHF; V: TRBV7-8; size: NA; J: TRBJ1-6; D: NA
DNA: TGTGCCAGCAACCGCGACAGGGGGCAATGGAAACTGTTTTTT; CDR3: CASNRDRGQWKLFF; V: TRBV2; size: NA; J: TRBJ1-4; D: TRBD1
DNA: TGCGCCAGCAGCCCCTTGACTAGCGGGGCAGATACGCAGTATTTT; CDR3: CASSPLTSGADTQYF; V: TRBV5-1; size: NA; J: TRBJ2-3; D: TRBD2
DNA: TGTGCCATCAGAGCTACAGGGGGCGGAGAGACCCAGTACTTC; CDR3: CAIRATGGGETQYF; V: TRBV10-3; size: once; J: TRBJ2-5; D: TRBD1